This T cell receptor (beta chain) was identified during a study of cytomegalovirus exposure and HLA in healthy donors. This table comes from immunoSEQ multiplex PCR, and its TCRdb copy is limited to in-frame clones, with some not included. The sample has about 130,000 clones, about 96% seen once; the top ten hold 1.7%. The CDR3 loop spans 14 amino acids. Trimming pared 0 bases from V and 5 bases from J, leaving 11 bases between. From germline, CDR1 is SGDLS and CDR2 YYNGEE. By share, this clone counts as medium-sized. The receptor's source is a young man in good health and CMV-seronegative. The V call is TRBV9, the J call TRBJ2-5, with D possibly matching TRBD1 (5 bases). Material: PBMCs. CDR3 coding DNA: TGTGCCAGCAGCGTAGCATCAGGGATCGAGACCCAGTACTTC. Amino acid sequence: CASSVASGIETQYF.